This entry features one TCR beta chain sequence. Antigen: not known. This CDR3 has 15 residues. Germline CDR1 MRHNA, CDR2 SNTAGT. V dropped 2 bases and J dropped 2; count of bases not matched to a gene: 5. These data originate in a study of T cell responses to AZD1222 COVID-19 vaccine. Broader study findings: Spike as a whole was targeted by vaccine-associated CD4 TCRs, dominant at 160-218 and 743-854.

The method was immunoSEQ multiplex PCR; TCRdb's version includes in-frame clones alone and lacks a portion of them. This table holds some 150,000 clones, approximately 90% found once. The sequences come from peripheral blood, collected 28 days after the second AZD1222 dose. The V gene is TRBV6-4, the J gene TRBJ2-7; the match to TRBD2 covers 8 bases. This clonotype was sampled from an adult who received the AZD1222 COVID-19 vaccine. CDR3 protein: CASSDQAGGPYEQYF. As DNA, the CDR3 is TGTGCCAGCAGTGACCAGGCGGGGGGACCCTACGAGCAGTACTTC.